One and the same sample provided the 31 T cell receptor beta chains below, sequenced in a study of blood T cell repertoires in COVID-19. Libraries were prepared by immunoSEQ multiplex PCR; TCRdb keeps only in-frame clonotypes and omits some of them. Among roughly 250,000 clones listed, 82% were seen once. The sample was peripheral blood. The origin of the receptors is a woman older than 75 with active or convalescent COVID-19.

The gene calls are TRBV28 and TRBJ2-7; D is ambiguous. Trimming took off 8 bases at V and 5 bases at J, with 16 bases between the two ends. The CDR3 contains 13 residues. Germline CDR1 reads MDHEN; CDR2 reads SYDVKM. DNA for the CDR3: TGTGCCAGCTTCCGTCCGCTGAGTGACGAGCAGTACTTC. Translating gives CASFRPLSDEQYF.

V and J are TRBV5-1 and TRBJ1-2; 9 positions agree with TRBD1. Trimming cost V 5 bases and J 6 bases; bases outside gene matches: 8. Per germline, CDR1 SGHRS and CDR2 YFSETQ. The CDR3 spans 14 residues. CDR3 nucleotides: TGCGCCAGCAGACCTACTGGGACAGGGAATGGCTACACCTTC. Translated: CASRPTGTGNGYTF.

CDR3 region: CSASPVYGYTF. The CDR3 DNA follows: TGCAGTGCTAGTCCCGTCTATGGCTACACCTTC. This sequence joins TRBV20-1 and TRBJ1-2; D uncertain. V shed 3 bases and J shed 4 bases, with 6 bases lying between them. CDR3 length: 11 amino acids. Germline V gene sequence: CDR1 DFQATT, CDR2 SNEGSKA (reference sequence).

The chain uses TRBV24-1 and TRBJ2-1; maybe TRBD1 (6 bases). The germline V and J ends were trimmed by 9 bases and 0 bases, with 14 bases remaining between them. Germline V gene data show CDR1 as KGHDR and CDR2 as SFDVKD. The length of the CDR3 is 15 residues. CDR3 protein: CATAPSQGSYNEQFF. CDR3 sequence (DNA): TGTGCCACCGCTCCGTCACAGGGCTCCTACAATGAGCAGTTCTTC.

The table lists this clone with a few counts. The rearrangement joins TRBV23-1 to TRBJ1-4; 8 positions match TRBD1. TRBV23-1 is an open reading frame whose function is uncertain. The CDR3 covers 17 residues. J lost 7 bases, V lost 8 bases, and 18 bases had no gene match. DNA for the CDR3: TGCGCCAGCGGCCAAGGACAGGGAAATATCCCCTTTGAAAAACTGTTTTTT. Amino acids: CASGQGQGNIPFEKLFF.

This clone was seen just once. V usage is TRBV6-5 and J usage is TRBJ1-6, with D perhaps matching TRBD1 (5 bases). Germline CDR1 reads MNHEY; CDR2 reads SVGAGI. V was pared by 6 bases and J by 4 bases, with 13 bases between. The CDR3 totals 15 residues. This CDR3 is CASSPGLRYNSPLHF. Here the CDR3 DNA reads TGTGCCAGCAGCCCAGGGTTGAGATATAATTCACCCCTCCACTTT.

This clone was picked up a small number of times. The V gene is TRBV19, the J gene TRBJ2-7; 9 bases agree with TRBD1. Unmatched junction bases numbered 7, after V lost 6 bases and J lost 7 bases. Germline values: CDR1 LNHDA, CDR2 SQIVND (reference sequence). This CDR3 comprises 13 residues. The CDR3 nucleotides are TGTGCCAGTAGCGTAGACAGGGGGGGTGAGCAGTACTTC. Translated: CASSVDRGGEQYF.

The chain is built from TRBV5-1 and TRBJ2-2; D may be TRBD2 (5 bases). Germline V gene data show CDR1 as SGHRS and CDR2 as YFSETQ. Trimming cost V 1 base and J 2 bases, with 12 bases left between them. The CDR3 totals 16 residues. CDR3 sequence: CASSLSETINTGELFF. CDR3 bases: TGCGCCAGCAGCTTGAGCGAGACTATAAACACCGGGGAGCTGTTTTTT.

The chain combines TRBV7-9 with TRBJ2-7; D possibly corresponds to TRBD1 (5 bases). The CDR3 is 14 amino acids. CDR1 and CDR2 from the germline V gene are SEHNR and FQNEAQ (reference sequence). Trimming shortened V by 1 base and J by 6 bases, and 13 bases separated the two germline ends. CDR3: CASSLGWGVPEQYF. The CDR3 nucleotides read TGTGCCAGCAGCTTAGGGTGGGGCGTACCCGAGCAGTACTTC.

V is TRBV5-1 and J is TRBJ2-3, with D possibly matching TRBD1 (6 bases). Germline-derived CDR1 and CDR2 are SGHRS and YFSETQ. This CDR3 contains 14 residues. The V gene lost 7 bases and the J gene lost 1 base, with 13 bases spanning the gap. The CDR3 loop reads CASAPGQRTDTQYF. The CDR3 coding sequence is TGCGCCAGCGCCCCGGGACAACGCACAGATACGCAGTATTTT.

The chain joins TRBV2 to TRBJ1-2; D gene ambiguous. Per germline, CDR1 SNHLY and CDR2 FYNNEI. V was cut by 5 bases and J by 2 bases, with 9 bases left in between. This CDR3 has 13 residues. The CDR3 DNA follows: TGTGCCAGCAGTCCGGGAGGGAACTATGGCTACACCTTC. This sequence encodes CASSPGGNYGYTF.

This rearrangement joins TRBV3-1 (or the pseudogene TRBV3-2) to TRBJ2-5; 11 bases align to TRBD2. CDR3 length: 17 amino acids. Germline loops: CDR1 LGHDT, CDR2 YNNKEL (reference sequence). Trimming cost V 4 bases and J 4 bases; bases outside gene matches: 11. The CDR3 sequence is CASSPVLAGGPGETQYF. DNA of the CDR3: TGTGCCAGCAGCCCCGTCTTAGCGGGAGGGCCGGGAGAGACCCAGTACTTC.

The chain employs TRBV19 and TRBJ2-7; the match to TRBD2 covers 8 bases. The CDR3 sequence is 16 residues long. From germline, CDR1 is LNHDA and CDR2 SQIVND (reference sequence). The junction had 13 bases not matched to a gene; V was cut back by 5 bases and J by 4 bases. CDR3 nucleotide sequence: TGTGCCAGTAGTCCCCGGGGACTAGTCCTAGGGTACGAGCAGTACTTC. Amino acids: CASSPRGLVLGYEQYF.

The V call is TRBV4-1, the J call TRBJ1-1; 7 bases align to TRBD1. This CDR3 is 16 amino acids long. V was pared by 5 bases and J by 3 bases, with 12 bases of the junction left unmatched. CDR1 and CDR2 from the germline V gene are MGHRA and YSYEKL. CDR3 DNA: TGCGCCAGCAGCAACAAAGACCGTACAGGGGACACTGAAGCTTTCTTT. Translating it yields CASSNKDRTGDTEAFF.

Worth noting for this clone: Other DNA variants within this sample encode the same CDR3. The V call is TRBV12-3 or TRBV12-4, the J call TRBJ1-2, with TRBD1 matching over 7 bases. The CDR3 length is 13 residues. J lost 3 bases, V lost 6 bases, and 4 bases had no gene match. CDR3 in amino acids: CASRPTGDYGYTF. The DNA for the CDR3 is TGTGCCAGCAGACCCACAGGGGACTATGGCTACACCTTC.

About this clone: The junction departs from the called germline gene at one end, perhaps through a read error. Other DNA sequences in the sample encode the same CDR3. CDR3 in DNA: TGCGCCAGCAGCCCCATGTTAGCGGGGGGGAGCACCGGGGAGCTGTTCTTT. Protein product: CASSPMLAGGSTGELFF. The chain carries TRBV5-1 and TRBJ2-2; TRBD2 matches at 11 bases. Germline CDR1 SGHRS, CDR2 YFSETQ. This CDR3 has 17 residues. The full variable domain, completed using reference TRBV5-1 and TRBJ2-2, is KAGVTQTPRYLIKTRGQQVTLSCSPISGHRSVSWYQQTPGQGLQFLFEYFSETQRNKGNFPGRFSGRQFSNSRSEMNVSTLELGDSALYLCASSPMLAGGSTGELFFGEGSRLTVL.

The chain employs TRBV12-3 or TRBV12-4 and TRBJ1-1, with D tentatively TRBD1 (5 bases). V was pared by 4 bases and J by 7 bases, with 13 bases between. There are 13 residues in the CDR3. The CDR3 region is CASSSGGAYEAFF. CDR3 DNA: TGTGCCAGCAGTTCAGGAGGGGCCTATGAAGCTTTCTTT.

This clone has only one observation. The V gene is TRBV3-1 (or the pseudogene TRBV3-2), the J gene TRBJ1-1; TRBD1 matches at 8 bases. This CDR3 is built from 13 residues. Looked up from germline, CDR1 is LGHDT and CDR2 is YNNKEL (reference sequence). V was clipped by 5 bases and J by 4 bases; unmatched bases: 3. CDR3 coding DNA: TGTGCCAGCAGCGGACAGGGCTTCACTGAAGCTTTCTTT. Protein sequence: CASSGQGFTEAFF.

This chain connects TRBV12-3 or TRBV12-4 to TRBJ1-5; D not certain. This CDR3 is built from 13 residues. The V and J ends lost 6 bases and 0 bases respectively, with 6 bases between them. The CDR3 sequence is CASSLYSNQPQHF. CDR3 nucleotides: TGTGCCAGCAGCTTGTATAGCAATCAGCCCCAGCATTTT.

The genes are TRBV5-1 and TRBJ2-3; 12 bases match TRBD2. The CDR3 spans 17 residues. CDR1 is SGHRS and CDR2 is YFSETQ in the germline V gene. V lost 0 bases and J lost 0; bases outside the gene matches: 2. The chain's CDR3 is CASSLGTSGTSTDTQYF. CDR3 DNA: TGCGCCAGCAGCTTGGGGACTAGCGGGACTAGCACAGATACGCAGTATTTT.

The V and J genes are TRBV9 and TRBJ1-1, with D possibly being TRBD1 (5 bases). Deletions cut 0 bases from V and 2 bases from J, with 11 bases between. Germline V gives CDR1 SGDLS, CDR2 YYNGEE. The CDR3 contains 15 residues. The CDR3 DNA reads TGTGCCAGCAGCGTAGAGGGGACTTCCAACACTGAAGCTTTCTTT. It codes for CASSVEGTSNTEAFF.

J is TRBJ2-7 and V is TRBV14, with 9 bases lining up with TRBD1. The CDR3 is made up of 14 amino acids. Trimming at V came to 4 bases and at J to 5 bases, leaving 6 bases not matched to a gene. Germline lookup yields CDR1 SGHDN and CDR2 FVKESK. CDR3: CASSLLDRGNEQYF. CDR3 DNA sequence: TGTGCCAGCAGCCTTTTGGACAGGGGCAACGAGCAGTACTTC.

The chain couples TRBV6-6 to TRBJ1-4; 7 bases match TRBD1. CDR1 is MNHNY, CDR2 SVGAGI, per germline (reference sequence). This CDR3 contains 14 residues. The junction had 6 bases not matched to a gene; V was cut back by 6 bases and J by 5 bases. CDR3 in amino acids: CASRSGGGNEKLFF. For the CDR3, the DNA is TGTGCCAGCAGGTCCGGAGGGGGCAATGAAAAACTGTTTTTT.

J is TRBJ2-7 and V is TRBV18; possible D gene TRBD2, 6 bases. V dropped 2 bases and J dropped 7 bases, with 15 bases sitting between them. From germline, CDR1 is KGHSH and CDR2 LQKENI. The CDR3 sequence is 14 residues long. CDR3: CASSPSRAGREQYF. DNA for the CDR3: TGTGCCAGCTCACCATCAAGGGCGGGGAGGGAGCAGTACTTC.

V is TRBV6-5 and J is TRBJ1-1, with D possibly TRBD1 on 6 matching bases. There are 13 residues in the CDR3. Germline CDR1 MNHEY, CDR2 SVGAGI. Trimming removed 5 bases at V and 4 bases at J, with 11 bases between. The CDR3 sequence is CASSRDKLTEAFF. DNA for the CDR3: TGTGCCAGCAGTCGGGACAAACTCACTGAAGCTTTCTTT.

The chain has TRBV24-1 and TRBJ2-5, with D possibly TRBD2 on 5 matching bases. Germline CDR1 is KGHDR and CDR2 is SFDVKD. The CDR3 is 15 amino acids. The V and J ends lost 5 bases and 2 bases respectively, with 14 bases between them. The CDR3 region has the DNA TGTGCCACCAGTGCCCTCGGGAAATCACAAGAGACCCAGTACTTC. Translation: CATSALGKSQETQYF.

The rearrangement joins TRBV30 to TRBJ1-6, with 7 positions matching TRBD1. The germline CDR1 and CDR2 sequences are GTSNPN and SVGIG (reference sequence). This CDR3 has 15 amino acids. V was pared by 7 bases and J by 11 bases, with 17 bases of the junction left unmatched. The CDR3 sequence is CALHLKGGSETPLHF. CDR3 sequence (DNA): TGTGCCTTGCACTTAAAAGGGGGCTCGGAGACACCCCTCCACTTT.

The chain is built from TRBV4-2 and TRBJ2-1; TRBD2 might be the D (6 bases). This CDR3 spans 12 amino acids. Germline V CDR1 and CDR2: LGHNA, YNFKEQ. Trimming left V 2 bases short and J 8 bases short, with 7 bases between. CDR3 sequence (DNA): TGTGCCAGCAGCCAACGCGGGGATGAGCAGTTCTTC. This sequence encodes CASSQRGDEQFF.

The CDR3: CASSTRTGQLNQPQHF. CDR3 nucleotides: TGTGCCAGCAGCACGCGAACGGGACAGCTCAATCAGCCCCAGCATTTT. This chain uses TRBV9 with TRBJ1-5, with TRBD1 matching 7 bases. Trimming at V came to 4 bases and at J to 3 bases, leaving 10 bases not matched to a gene. The CDR3 is made up of 16 amino acids. The germline V gene encodes CDR1 SGDLS and CDR2 YYNGEE.

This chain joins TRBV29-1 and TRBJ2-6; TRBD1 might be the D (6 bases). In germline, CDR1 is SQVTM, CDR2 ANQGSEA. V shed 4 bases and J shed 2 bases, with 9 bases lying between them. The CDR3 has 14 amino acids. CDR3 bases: TGCAGCGTTGCACAGGGCACTGGGGCCAACGTCCTGACTTTC. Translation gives CSVAQGTGANVLTF.

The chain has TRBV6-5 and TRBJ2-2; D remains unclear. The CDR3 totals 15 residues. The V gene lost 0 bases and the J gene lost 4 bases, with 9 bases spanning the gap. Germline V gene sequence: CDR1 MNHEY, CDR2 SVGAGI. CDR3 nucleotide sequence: TGTGCCAGCAGTTACTCGACTCAAATCACCGGGGAGCTGTTTTTT. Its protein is CASSYSTQITGELFF.